The source of this T cell receptor beta chain is a study of cytomegalovirus exposure and HLA in healthy donors. For the study at large: Unique TCRs numbering around 85 million, obtained from HLA-typed donors, made up an early data release. General study points: V- and J-gene trimming of TCR beta was linked (in a later analysis) to a missense DCLRE1C variant. In a later analysis, HLA-associated beta chains showed higher expansion and lower generation probabilities than comparable chains. Three CMV-associated chains proved CMV antigen-specific in vitro.

A multiplex PCR was run with 60 Vbeta primers and 13 Jbeta primers. Sequencing used immunoSEQ multiplex PCR; TCRdb keeps in-frame clones, though not all of them. The specimen's table records fewer than 70,000 clones. Turning to this clone: Its cognate antigen is unknown.

Germline V gene lookup returns CDR1 SQVTM and CDR2 ANQGSEA. The CDR3 covers 12 residues. Unmatched junction bases numbered 5, after V lost 6 bases and J lost 5 bases. This sequence was found in a man aged 25-45 years in good health and CMV-seropositive. The sample comprised PBMCs. The chain couples TRBV29-1 to TRBJ2-7, with 9 bases matching TRBD1. CDR3 bases: TGCAGCGTAGGGACAGGGTACGACGAGCAGTACTTC. It is translated as CSVGTGYDEQYF.